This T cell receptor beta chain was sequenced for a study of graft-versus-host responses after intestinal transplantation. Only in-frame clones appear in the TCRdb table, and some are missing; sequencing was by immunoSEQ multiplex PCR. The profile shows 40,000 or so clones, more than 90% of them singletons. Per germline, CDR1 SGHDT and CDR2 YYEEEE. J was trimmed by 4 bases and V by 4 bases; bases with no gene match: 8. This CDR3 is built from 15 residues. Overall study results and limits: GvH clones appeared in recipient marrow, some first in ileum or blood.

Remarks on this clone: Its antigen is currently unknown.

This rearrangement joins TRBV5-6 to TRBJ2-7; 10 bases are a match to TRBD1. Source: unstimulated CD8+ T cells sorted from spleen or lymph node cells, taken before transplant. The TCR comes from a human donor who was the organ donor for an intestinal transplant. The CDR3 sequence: CASSGWDRGRYEQYF. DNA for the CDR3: TGTGCCAGCAGCGGATGGGACAGGGGTAGGTACGAGCAGTACTTC.